The sample holds many counts of the clone carrying this T cell receptor beta chain. Its antigen is currently unknown. The data are from a study of Graves' ophthalmopathy and Graves' hyperthyroidism. Study summary: Specimen type is peripheral blood, obtained at initial diagnosis before any treatment. Notes on the study in general: Most thyroid-expanded clonotypes exceeding 0.001 frequency were also found in blood.

The V end lost 0 bases, the J end lost 8 bases, and 8 bases lay between the germline ends. The CDR3 has 13 residues. CDR1 is PRHDT, CDR2 FYEKMQ, per germline (reference sequence). Amplification of TCR beta CDR3 regions used RNA transcripts. Scientists carried out first-round RT-PCR using HTBI primers and then a second-round multiplex PCR. Each CDR3 protein gets one entry after TCRdb re-called the multiplex PCR reads with MiXCR. The sample carries 300,000 to 450,000 distinct CDR3 sequences, about a sixth recorded once. In this cohort's terms, stable hyperthyroidism meant no ophthalmopathy by 18 months of follow-up.

Sequences were obtained from peripheral blood. The clonotype originates from an adult woman with stable Graves' hyperthyroidism. The chain links TRBV13 to TRBJ1-5; maybe TRBD1 (5 bases). The CDR3 DNA sequence: TGTGCCAGCAGCTTAGGCATGGGGGAGCCCCAGCATTTT. Amino acid sequence: CASSLGMGEPQHF.